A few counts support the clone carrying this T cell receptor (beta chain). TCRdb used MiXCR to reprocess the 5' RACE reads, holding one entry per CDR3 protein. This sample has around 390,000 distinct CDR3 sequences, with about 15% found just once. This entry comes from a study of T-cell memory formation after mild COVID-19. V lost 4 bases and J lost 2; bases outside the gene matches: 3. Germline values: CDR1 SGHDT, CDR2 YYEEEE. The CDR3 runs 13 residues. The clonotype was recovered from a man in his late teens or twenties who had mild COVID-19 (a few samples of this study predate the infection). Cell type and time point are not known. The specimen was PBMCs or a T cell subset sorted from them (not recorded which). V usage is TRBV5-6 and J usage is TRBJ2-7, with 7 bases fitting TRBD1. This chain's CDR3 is CASSKDRAYEQYF. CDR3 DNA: TGTGCCAGCAGCAAAGACAGGGCCTACGAGCAGTACTTC.